This TCR beta chain was identified during a study of T cell changes during pregnancy in multiple sclerosis. The table came from immunoSEQ multiplex PCR; TCRdb's copy has only in-frame clones and leaves some out. The sample shows 84,000 or so clones, 94% of them seen only once. CDR1 and CDR2 (germline): SEHNR, FQNEAQ (reference sequence). Deletions cut 5 bases from V and 4 bases from J, with 17 bases between. The CDR3 runs 15 residues. The starting material was peripheral blood, obtained in the third trimester of pregnancy. The genes are TRBV7-9 and TRBJ1-2; D is uncertain. This sequence was found in a female donor with multiple sclerosis, enrolled in a pregnancy study. CDR3 region: CASSPNLGSGYGYTF. CDR3 nucleotides: TGTGCCAGCAGCCCCAACCTCGGGTCGGGCTATGGCTACACCTTC.